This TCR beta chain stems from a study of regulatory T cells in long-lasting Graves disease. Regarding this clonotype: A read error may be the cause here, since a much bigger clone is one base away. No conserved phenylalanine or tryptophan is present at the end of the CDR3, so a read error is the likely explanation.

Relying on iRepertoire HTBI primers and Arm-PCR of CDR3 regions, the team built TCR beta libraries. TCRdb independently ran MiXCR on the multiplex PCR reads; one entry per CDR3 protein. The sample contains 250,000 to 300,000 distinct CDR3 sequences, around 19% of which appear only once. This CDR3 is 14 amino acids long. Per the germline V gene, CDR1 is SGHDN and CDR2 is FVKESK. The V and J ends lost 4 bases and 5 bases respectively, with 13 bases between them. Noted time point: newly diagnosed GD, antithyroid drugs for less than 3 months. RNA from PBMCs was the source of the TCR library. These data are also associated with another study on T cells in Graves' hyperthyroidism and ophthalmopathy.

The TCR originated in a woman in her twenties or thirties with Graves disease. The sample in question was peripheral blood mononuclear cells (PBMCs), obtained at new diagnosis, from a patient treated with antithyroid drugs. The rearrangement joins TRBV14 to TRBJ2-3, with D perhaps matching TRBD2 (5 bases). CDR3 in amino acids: CASSLNSGIDTQYL. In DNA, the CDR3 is TGTGCCAGCAGCCTAAACTCGGGGATAGATACGCAGTATCTT.